The 21 T cell receptor beta chains given below trace back to one sample, sequenced in a study of blood T cell repertoires in COVID-19. Profiling relied on immunoSEQ multiplex PCR, and the TCRdb table lists in-frame clones only, not all of them. The sample records fewer than 80,000 clones, almost 90% being singletons. Sequencing was carried out using peripheral blood. Receptors were obtained from a human donor in a cohort sampled during active COVID-19.

The chain recombines TRBV28 with TRBJ2-3; 10 nucleotides align to TRBD2. V shed 6 bases, J shed 5 bases, and the junction held 5 bases outside the gene matches. Germline V lookup: CDR1 MDHEN, CDR2 SYDVKM. This CDR3 spans 14 amino acids. The CDR3 DNA reads as TGTGCCAGCAGCCCTTCTAGCGGGAGAGATACGCAGTATTTT. Amino acid sequence: CASSPSSGRDTQYF.

The rearrangement uses TRBV4-3 and TRBJ2-2, with D possibly being TRBD1 (5 bases). V lost 3 bases and J lost 4, with 18 bases in between. The CDR3 totals 17 residues. Germline CDR1 reads LGHNA; CDR2 reads YSLEER. The CDR3 DNA sequence: TGCGCCAGCAGCCAGGACATAATGGTTCTCGGCACCGGGGAGCTGTTTTTT. Its translation: CASSQDIMVLGTGELFF.

The genes are TRBV19 and TRBJ1-1; D is perhaps TRBD1 (6 bases). The CDR3 contains 13 residues. The ends were cut back, 7 bases at V and 1 base at J, with 10 bases in the middle. CDR1 and CDR2 from the germline V gene are LNHDA and SQIVND (reference sequence). For the CDR3, the DNA is TGTGCCAGTATTGACAGGACGAACACTGAAGCTTTCTTT. Translation: CASIDRTNTEAFF.

The V and J genes are TRBV3-1 (or the pseudogene TRBV3-2) and TRBJ2-4; TRBD2 aligns across 11 bases. The CDR3 has 19 residues. Trimming took 2 bases from V and 0 from J; bases not matched to a gene: 9. Germline CDR1 and CDR2: LGHDT and YNNKEL (reference sequence). The CDR3 nucleotides read TGTGCCAGCAGCCAACGGACTAGCGGGTTAGGGATAGCCAAAAACATTCAGTACTTC. Encoded protein: CASSQRTSGLGIAKNIQYF.

This sequence joins TRBV2 and TRBJ2-5; D uncertain. Trimming removed 7 bases from V and 4 bases from J, with 7 bases in between. The CDR3 has 11 residues. Per the germline V gene, CDR1 is SNHLY and CDR2 is FYNNEI. CDR3 in DNA: TGTGCCAGCACCCCCTTAGAGACCCAGTACTTC. Protein sequence: CASTPLETQYF.

This chain joins TRBV2 and TRBJ1-1; 7 nucleotides line up with TRBD1. With V trimmed by 6 bases and J by 1 base, 14 bases remained unmatched. The CDR3 covers 17 residues. CDR1 is SNHLY, CDR2 FYNNEI, per germline. For the CDR3, the DNA is TGTGCCAGCAGATCCACAGGGGACCGGGCCCCGAACACTGAAGCTTTCTTT. This sequence encodes CASRSTGDRAPNTEAFF. Full variable domain (missing parts from reference TRBV2 and TRBJ1-1): EPEVTQTPSHQVTQMGQEVILRCVPISNHLYFYWYRQILGQKVEFLVSFYNNEISEKSEIFDDQFSVERPDGSNFTLKIRSTKLEDSAMYFCASRSTGDRAPNTEAFFGQGTRLTVV.

The chain uses TRBV2 and TRBJ1-1; TRBD1 aligns across 7 bases. The CDR3 spans 14 residues. The germline V gene encodes CDR1 SNHLY and CDR2 FYNNEI. V was clipped by 6 bases and J by 1 base; unmatched bases: 5. CDR3 nucleotides: TGTGCCAGCAGCCTCGACAGGGCGAACACTGAAGCTTTCTTT. As protein: CASSLDRANTEAFF. The variable domain in full, completed from reference TRBV2 and TRBJ1-1, reads EPEVTQTPSHQVTQMGQEVILRCVPISNHLYFYWYRQILGQKVEFLVSFYNNEISEKSEIFDDQFSVERPDGSNFTLKIRSTKLEDSAMYFCASSLDRANTEAFFGQGTRLTVV.

The DNA for the CDR3 is TGTGCCAGCAGCCCACGGACAGGGGGCCTTTCCTACGAGCAGTACTTC. It is translated as CASSPRTGGLSYEQYF. The J gene is TRBJ2-7, the V gene TRBV5-5; 11 bases agree with TRBD1. Per germline, CDR1 SGHKS and CDR2 YYEKEE (reference sequence). V was pared by 4 bases and J by 1 base, with 7 bases of the junction left unmatched. The CDR3 consists of 16 residues.

The rearrangement joins TRBV20-1 to TRBJ2-1; D is unresolved. This CDR3 is built from 10 residues. The V and J ends lost 5 bases and 9 bases respectively, with 8 bases between them. The germline V gene has CDR1 DFQATT and CDR2 SNEGSKA (reference sequence). This CDR3 reads CSAERLEQFF. The CDR3 bases are TGCAGTGCTGAGCGCCTTGAGCAGTTCTTC.

The chain carries TRBV28 and TRBJ2-7; 10 bases are shared with TRBD2. The trim removed 7 bases at V and 3 bases at J, leaving 6 bases unmatched. The CDR3 loop spans 14 amino acids. CDR1 is MDHEN, CDR2 SYDVKM, per germline. This CDR3 is CASTLSGGNYEQYF. In DNA, the CDR3 is TGTGCCAGCACCCTTAGCGGGGGGAACTACGAGCAGTACTTC.

For the CDR3, the DNA is TGTGCAAGTCGCCAGGTAATGAGCTCCTACAATGAGCAGTTCTTC. It yields the protein CASRQVMSSYNEQFF. The gene calls are TRBV12-2 and TRBJ2-1; the table's TRBD1 call for D was not verified on the DNA. TRBV12-2 is a pseudogene. CDR3 length: 15 amino acids.

The chain combines TRBV9 with TRBJ2-1, with D tentatively TRBD2 (7 bases). V was pared by 4 bases and J by 4 bases, with 21 bases between. Germline V gene sequence: CDR1 SGDLS, CDR2 YYNGEE. This CDR3 comprises 17 residues. CDR3 DNA: TGTGCCAGCAGCAGAGGGGAGGGGGGACTTCAATACAATGAGCAGTTCTTC. It codes for CASSRGEGGLQYNEQFF.

The chain couples TRBV29-1 to TRBJ1-1, with TRBD1 identical over 7 bases. The trim removed 4 bases at V and 1 base at J, leaving 9 bases unmatched. Germline CDR1 SQVTM, CDR2 ANQGSEA. The CDR3 has 15 residues. The CDR3 here is CSVVEQGMKNTEAFF. The CDR3 nucleotides read TGCAGCGTTGTCGAACAGGGGATGAAGAACACTGAAGCTTTCTTT.

The V gene is TRBV7-2, the J gene TRBJ1-2; D might be TRBD1 (6 bases). CDR1 is SGHTA, CDR2 FQGNSA, per germline. The V gene lost 3 bases and the J gene lost 0 bases, with 14 bases spanning the gap. The length of the CDR3 is 16 residues. The CDR3 DNA reads TGTGCCAGCAGCTTTGTACAGGGCCCAACTAACTATGGCTACACCTTC. This translates into CASSFVQGPTNYGYTF.

The chain has TRBV5-1 and TRBJ1-6; D ambiguous. The CDR3 is made up of 17 amino acids. The germline V and J ends were trimmed by 4 bases and 0 bases, with 14 bases remaining between them. Germline V gene lookup returns CDR1 SGHRS and CDR2 YFSETQ. The CDR3 region is CASSPSSRSSYNSPLHF. The CDR3 DNA reads as TGCGCCAGCAGCCCCTCATCGAGGAGCTCCTATAATTCACCCCTCCACTTT.

For the CDR3, the DNA is TGTGCCAGCAGTGAGTTTGGAACAGGTTATTCACCCCTCCACTTT. It encodes CASSEFGTGYSPLHF. The gene calls are TRBV2 and TRBJ1-6, with a weak D call TRBD1 (5 bases). CDR1 is SNHLY, CDR2 FYNNEI, per germline. CDR3 length: 15 amino acids. V lost 3 bases and J lost 8, with 14 bases in between.

This sequence joins TRBV29-1 and TRBJ1-2; tentatively, D is TRBD1 (6 bases). Trimming pared 6 bases from V and 4 bases from J, leaving 12 bases between. The CDR3 has 12 residues. Germline CDR1 reads SQVTM; CDR2 reads ANQGSEA. The CDR3 here is CSVVQGRYGYTF. In nucleotides, the CDR3 is TGCAGCGTAGTACAGGGACGCTATGGCTACACCTTC.

The rearrangement links TRBV5-5 to TRBJ1-1; 7 positions agree with TRBD1. V lost 4 bases, J lost 0 bases, and 12 bases stayed unmatched. CDR1 is SGHKS and CDR2 is YYEKEE in the germline V gene (reference sequence). CDR3 length: 17 amino acids. CDR3 sequence: CASSPGTAHRVNTEAFF. CDR3 in DNA: TGTGCCAGCAGCCCCGGGACAGCCCATAGGGTGAACACTGAAGCTTTCTTT. Full variable domain (outside the CDR3, taken from reference TRBV5-5 and TRBJ1-1): DAGVTQSPTHLIKTRGQQVTLRCSPISGHKSVSWYQQVLGQGPQFIFQYYEKEERGRGNFPDRFSARQFPNYSSELNVNALLLGDSALYLCASSPGTAHRVNTEAFFGQGTRLTVV.

The chain couples TRBV6-6 to TRBJ2-2; no definite D call. In germline, CDR1 is MNHNY, CDR2 SVGAGI (reference sequence). V was clipped by 2 bases and J by 0 bases, with 10 bases between them. CDR3 length: 16 residues. CDR3 DNA sequence: TGTGCCAGCAGTTACGGCTTACCCGCGAACACCGGGGAGCTGTTTTTT. Its translation is CASSYGLPANTGELFF.

This clone was detected a few times. The CDR3 DNA follows: TGTGCCAGCAGCTCCGGACAGTCTGCCCCGAACTATGGCTACACCTTC. Its translation is CASSSGQSAPNYGYTF. The chain joins TRBV7-9 to TRBJ1-2; D is possibly TRBD1 (6 bases). With 4 bases removed from V and 2 bases from J, the gap between germline ends came to 17 bases. The CDR3 is 16 amino acids. From germline, CDR1 is SEHNR and CDR2 FQNEAQ (reference sequence).

This clone was counted a single time. The chain uses TRBV5-1 and TRBJ1-3; TRBD1 is a possible D gene (6 bases). Trimming took 4 bases from V and 4 from J, leaving 12 bases between them. Germline V CDR1 and CDR2: SGHRS, YFSETQ. This CDR3 is 14 amino acids long. The CDR3 DNA follows: TGCGCCAGCAGCGCCGGGACAACAGGAAACACCATATATTTT. This codes for CASSAGTTGNTIYF.